This TCR beta chain stems from a study of neoadjuvant anti-PD-1 for oral cavity cancer. Study-level information: Nivolumab at 3 mg/kg was mostly given biweekly, three to four doses, pre-surgery. Around day 43, patients without progression received a fourth nivolumab dose before surgery.

Study-wide results and limits: Pretreatment Treg/Th17 ratio correlated inversely with post-treatment tumor clonality.

This clone was found once. What it recognizes is unknown. Six replicates per PBMC sample, mostly from 480 ng of genomic DNA. The protocol was immunoSEQ multiplex PCR, while the TCRdb copy is restricted to in-frame clones and leaves out a portion. This sample has approximately 74,000 clones, with approximately 84% found just once. Germline values: CDR1 ENHRY, CDR2 SYGVKD. V shed 4 bases, J shed 7 bases, and the junction held 3 bases outside the gene matches. There are 13 residues in the CDR3. The source material was PBMCs, sampled before nivolumab (anti-PD-1) treatment. This TCR was sampled from a person aged 40 to 85 with oral cavity squamous cell carcinoma. The rearrangement joins TRBV10-3 to TRBJ2-2, with 7 nucleotides matching TRBD2. The CDR3: CAISGGRSGELFF. DNA of the CDR3: TGTGCCATCAGTGGCGGGAGAAGCGGGGAGCTGTTTTTT.